This entry is about one T cell receptor beta chain. What it recognizes is unknown. This sample stems from a study of cytotoxic CD8 clonotypes in ibrutinib-treated CLL. As for the study in general: Partial responses totalled about 25 and complete responses 2; after median around six years, about 15 remained remitted and approximately 12 progressed. Average yields of approximately 230,000 productive templates and 80,000 to 100,000 productive rearrangements characterized the samples.

Method: immunoSEQ multiplex PCR; TCRdb's copy keeps in-frame clones and lacks some. The profile covers about 200,000 clones, with just under 80% appearing a single time and 10% to 12% taken by the ten largest. Study conclusions and caveats: Public clonotypes, found uncommonly, either contracted or stayed stable on treatment. Sustained-remission and progressing patients had different sampling times.

Germline assignment: CDR1 MNHNS and CDR2 SASEGT. V shed 4 bases and J shed 0 bases, with 16 bases lying between them. This CDR3 spans 17 amino acids. This sequence joins TRBV6-1 and TRBJ1-3; D possibly corresponds to TRBD1 (6 bases). Specimen: PBMCs, collected after 12 months of ibrutinib treatment. The sequence was collected from a human donor with chronic lymphocytic leukemia. In DNA form, the CDR3 reads TGTGCCAGCAGTGCCCTTAGGGGGGTTTCCTCTGGAAACACCATATATTTT. Translated, it gives CASSALRGVSSGNTIYF.